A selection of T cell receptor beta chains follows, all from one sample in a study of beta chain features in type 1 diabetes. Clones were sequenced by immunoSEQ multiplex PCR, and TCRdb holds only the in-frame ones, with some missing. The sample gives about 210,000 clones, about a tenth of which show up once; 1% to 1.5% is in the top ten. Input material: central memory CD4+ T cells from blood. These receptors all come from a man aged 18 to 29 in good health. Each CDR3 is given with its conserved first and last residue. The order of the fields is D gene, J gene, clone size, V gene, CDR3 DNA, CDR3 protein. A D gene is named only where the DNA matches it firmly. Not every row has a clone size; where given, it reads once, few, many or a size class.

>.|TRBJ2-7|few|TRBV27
TGTGCCAGCAGTCCCCGATGGTCCTACGAGCAGTACTTC
CASSPRWSYEQYF
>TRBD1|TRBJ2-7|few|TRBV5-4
TGTGCCAGCAGCCGGGAACAGGGGACCTACGAGCAGTACTTC
CASSREQGTYEQYF
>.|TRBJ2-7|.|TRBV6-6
TGTGCCAGCATGGGGACACTCTCCTACGAGCAGTACTTC
CASMGTLSYEQYF
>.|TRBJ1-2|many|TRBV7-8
TGTGCCAGCAGCTTAGGACGGGGAACAGCTAACTATGGCTACACCTTC
CASSLGRGTANYGYTF
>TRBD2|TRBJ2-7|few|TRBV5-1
TGCGCCAGCAAACTAGCGGGAGGGCCGGGCGAGCAGTACTTC
CASKLAGGPGEQYF
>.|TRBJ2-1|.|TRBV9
TGTGCCAGCAGCGTAACTGGAAACTCCTACAATGAGCAGTTCTTC
CASSVTGNSYNEQFF
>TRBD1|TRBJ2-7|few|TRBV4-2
TGTGCCAGCAGCCAAGGGACAGGGATTCTATACGAGCAGTACTTC
CASSQGTGILYEQYF
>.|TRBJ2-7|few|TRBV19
TGTGCCAGTAGTTTCCGGGACGGCCGCAACGAGCAGTACTTC
CASSFRDGRNEQYF
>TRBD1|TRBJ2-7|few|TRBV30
TGTGCCTGGAGGGAGACCGGGACAGGGTCCTACGAGCAGTACTTC
CAWRETGTGSYEQYF
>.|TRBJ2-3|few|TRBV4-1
TGCGCCAGCAGCCTTCAGCGGTTCTCGGAGTATCGTTTAGATACGCAGTATTTT
CASSLQRFSEYRLDTQYF
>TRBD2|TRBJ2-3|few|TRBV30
TGTGCCTGGAGGATAGCGGGAGGGGGAGATACGCAGTATTTT
CAWRIAGGGDTQYF
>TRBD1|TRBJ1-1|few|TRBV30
TGTGCCTGGAGAAACAGGGGAGGGACTGAAGCTTTCTTT
CAWRNRGGTEAFF
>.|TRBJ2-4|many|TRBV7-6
TGTGCCAGCAGCCTACAGGGAGGCATTCAGTACTTC
CASSLQGGIQYF
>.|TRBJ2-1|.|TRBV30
TGTGCCTGGAGTGACGGAAATTACAATGAGCAGTTCTTC
CAWSDGNYNEQFF
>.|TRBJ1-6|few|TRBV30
TGTGCCTGGAGTCCCCGGACCCATTCACCCCTCCACTTT
CAWSPRTHSPLHF
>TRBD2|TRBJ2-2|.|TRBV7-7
TGTGCCAGCAGCTTAAGCAGACTAGCGGGAGCCCCCGGGGAGCTGTTTTTT
CASSLSRLAGAPGELFF
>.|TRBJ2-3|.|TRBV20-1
TGCAGTGCGGCGGAAGGAGATACGCAGTATTTT
CSAAEGDTQYF
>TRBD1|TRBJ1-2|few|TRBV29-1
TGCAGCGTTTCGACAGGGTTGGATGGCTACACCTTC
CSVSTGLDGYTF
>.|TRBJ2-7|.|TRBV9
TGTGCCAGCAGCGTAGGGGGCGGAGGACCGAGCTCCTACGAGCAGTACTTC
CASSVGGGGPSSYEQYF
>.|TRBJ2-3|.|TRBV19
TGTGCCAGTAGGGCTAGTCCCAGCACAGATACGCAGTATTTT
CASRASPSTDTQYF
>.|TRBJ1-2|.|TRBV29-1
TGCAGCGTTGAGAGAGGGCTAGGCTATGGCTACACCTTC
CSVERGLGYGYTF
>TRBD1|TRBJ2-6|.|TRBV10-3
TGTGCCATCACCCCCGGGACAGGGAGCTCTGGGGCCAACGTCCTGACTTTC
CAITPGTGSSGANVLTF
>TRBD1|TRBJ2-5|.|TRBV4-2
TGTGCCAGCAGCCCGACGGGACAGGGCCAAGAGACCCAGTACTTC
CASSPTGQGQETQYF
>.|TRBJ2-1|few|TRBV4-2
TGTGCCAGCAGCGCCGCCAGCCTTTCCTACAATGAGCAGTTCTTC
CASSAASLSYNEQFF
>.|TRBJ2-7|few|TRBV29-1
TGCAGCGTGGCAGGGGGGGCAAGATACGAGCAGTACTTC
CSVAGGARYEQYF
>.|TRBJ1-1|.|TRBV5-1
TGCGCCAGCAGCCCGCTGGGGGGGAACCCGAACACTGAAGCTTTCTTT
CASSPLGGNPNTEAFF
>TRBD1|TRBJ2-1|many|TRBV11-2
TGTGCCAGCAGGCGTAGTGGACCGGGACAGAAAGTATACAATGAGCAGTTCTTC
CASRRSGPGQKVYNEQFF
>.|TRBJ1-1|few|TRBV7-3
TGTGCCAGCAGCTTAACTCATGGGAACACTGAAGCTTTCTTT
CASSLTHGNTEAFF
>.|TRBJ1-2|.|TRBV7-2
TGTGCCAGCAGCTTAGACTTGACAGAGAATGGCTACACCTTC
CASSLDLTENGYTF
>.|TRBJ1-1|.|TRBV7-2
TGTGCCAGCAGCCCAGGGGTCAGGAACACTGAAGCTTTCTTT
CASSPGVRNTEAFF
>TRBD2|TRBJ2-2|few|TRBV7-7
TGTGCTAGCAGCTTGAGCGGGAGTGTCACCGGGGAGCTGTTTTTT
CASSLSGSVTGELFF